One and the same sample provided the 12 T cell receptor beta chains below, sequenced in a study of blood T cell repertoires in COVID-19. Some clones are missing from TCRdb's copy, which holds only in-frame ones; the method was immunoSEQ multiplex PCR. Seen here are some 100,000 clones, over 70% observed once, and the top ten hold approximately 23%. Sequencing was performed on peripheral blood. The receptors derive from a man older than 75 with active or convalescent COVID-19.

This clone has a handful of counts. The chain is built from TRBV9 and TRBJ1-3; 7 nucleotides line up with TRBD1. Looked up from germline, CDR1 is SGDLS and CDR2 is YYNGEE. Germline trimming cut 4 bases from V and 4 bases from J; bases unmatched to any gene: 17. CDR3 length: 18 amino acids. The CDR3: CASSPQQGHSRYGNTIYF. DNA of the CDR3: TGTGCCAGCAGCCCCCAACAGGGGCATTCACGTTACGGAAACACCATATATTTT.

This clone was detected a few times. V is TRBV20-1 and J is TRBJ2-1, with 7 bases that match TRBD1. With 3 bases clipped from V and 2 bases from J, the junction kept 13 bases outside the gene matches. CDR3 length: 17 amino acids. Germline CDR1 reads DFQATT; CDR2 reads SNEGSKA (reference sequence). The CDR3 DNA is TGCAGTGCTAGTATCCCCGACAGGGCTGAAACCTACAATGAGCAGTTCTTC. Translating it yields CSASIPDRAETYNEQFF.

The chain combines TRBV10-1 with TRBJ1-2; TRBD1 might be the D (5 bases). Trimming removed 10 bases at V and 4 bases at J, with 19 bases between. The CDR3 has 14 residues. Germline values: CDR1 WNHNN, CDR2 SYGVQD (reference sequence). The CDR3 bases are TGCGCCAACTGCCTTAGACAGTCCTGCTATGGCTACACCTTC. This gives the protein CANCLRQSCYGYTF.

The chain links TRBV27 to TRBJ2-3; D call uncertain. This CDR3 comprises 14 residues. CDR1 MNHEY and CDR2 SMNVEV come from the germline V gene (reference sequence). Trimming took off 3 bases at V and 0 bases at J, with 7 bases between the two ends. In DNA form, the CDR3 reads TGTGCCAGCAGTTTCAGACTTAGCACAGATACGCAGTATTTT. Its translation is CASSFRLSTDTQYF.

The V call is TRBV2, the J call TRBJ1-2; TRBD1 aligns across 7 bases. This CDR3 region has 14 residues. The J segment lost 4 bases and the V segment lost 6 bases, leaving 8 bases of the junction unmatched. From germline, CDR1 is SNHLY and CDR2 FYNNEI. CDR3 amino acids: CASRPGQRSYGYTF. CDR3 in DNA: TGTGCCAGCAGGCCGGGACAGAGAAGCTATGGCTACACCTTC.

In its sample, this clone was seen a few times. This sequence joins TRBV20-1 and TRBJ1-2; possible D gene TRBD1, 5 bases. The CDR3 is 14 residues long. The V end was cut by 3 bases, the J end by 5 bases, with 16 bases between. The germline gives CDR1 DFQATT, CDR2 SNEGSKA (reference sequence). As DNA, the CDR3 is TGCAGTGCTAGTCTTGGACATGGGATTTATGGCTACACCTTC. Translated, it gives CSASLGHGIYGYTF.

J is TRBJ2-6 and V is TRBV28, with a tentative D call TRBD1 (7 bases). Trimming removed 1 base at V and 3 bases at J, with 10 bases between. CDR1 and CDR2 (germline): MDHEN, SYDVKM. This CDR3 has 16 amino acids. This CDR3 is CASSLSGGYGANVLTF. The CDR3 DNA sequence: TGTGCCAGCAGTTTATCAGGGGGGTATGGGGCCAACGTCCTGACTTTC. The whole variable domain, filled in from reference TRBV28 and TRBJ2-6, reads DVKVTQSSRYLVKRTGEKVFLECVQDMDHENMFWYRQDPGLGLRLIYFSYDVKMKEKGDIPEGYSVSREKKERFSLILESASTNQTSMYLCASSLSGGYGANVLTFGAGSRLTVL.

The V gene is TRBV14, the J gene TRBJ2-3, with 8 bases that match TRBD1. CDR3 length equals 15 residues. Germline V gene sequence: CDR1 SGHDN, CDR2 FVKESK. V was pared by 2 bases and J by 7 bases, with 8 bases of the junction left unmatched. The chain's CDR3 is CASSQRQGPVNTQYF. The CDR3 DNA follows: TGTGCCAGCAGCCAACGACAGGGGCCCGTCAATACGCAGTATTTT. The full variable domain, completed using reference TRBV14 and TRBJ2-3, is EAGVTQFPSHSVIEKGQTVTLRCDPISGHDNLYWYRRVMGKEIKFLLHFVKESKQDESGMPNNRFLAERTGGTYSTLKVQPAELEDSGVYFCASSQRQGPVNTQYFGPGTRLTVL.

V usage is TRBV2 and J usage is TRBJ2-4, with D tentatively TRBD1 (6 bases). CDR1 and CDR2 (germline): SNHLY, FYNNEI. CDR3 length: 14 amino acids. V lost 6 bases to trimming and J lost 0 bases, with 9 bases between them. The CDR3 protein is CASRDSLAKNIQYF. The CDR3 nucleotides are TGTGCCAGCAGGGACAGCCTAGCCAAAAACATTCAGTACTTC. Using reference TRBV2 and TRBJ2-4 for the parts outside the CDR3, the full variable domain is EPEVTQTPSHQVTQMGQEVILRCVPISNHLYFYWYRQILGQKVEFLVSFYNNEISEKSEIFDDQFSVERPDGSNFTLKIRSTKLEDSAMYFCASRDSLAKNIQYFGAGTRLSVL.

V usage is TRBV18 and J usage is TRBJ1-4, with 8 nucleotides matching TRBD1. V lost 3 bases, J lost 5 bases, and 2 bases stayed unmatched. Germline V CDR1 and CDR2: KGHSH, LQKENI. This CDR3 region has 14 residues. The DNA for the CDR3 is TGTGCCAGCTCACCGGGACAGGAGAATGAAAAACTGTTTTTT. Its translation is CASSPGQENEKLFF.

The rearrangement uses TRBV6-6 and TRBJ2-7, with a weak D call TRBD1 (6 bases). This CDR3 region has 13 residues. CDR1 MNHNY and CDR2 SVGAGI come from the germline V gene (reference sequence). V was shortened by 7 bases and J by 2 bases, with 12 bases between the two germline ends. The CDR3 bases are TGTGCCAGCAAACTACAGGGAACCTACGAGCAGTACTTC. This gives the protein CASKLQGTYEQYF.

This chain connects TRBV23-1 to TRBJ2-7; maybe TRBD2 (6 bases). TRBV23-1 is sorted into the ORF group, with uncertain function. The CDR3 runs 16 residues. Trimming took 2 bases from V and 3 from J, leaving 17 bases between them. CDR3 coding DNA: TGCGCCAGCAGTCAAGTCGTCCGGGGGACCCTCTACGAGCAGTACTTC. Translating it yields CASSQVVRGTLYEQYF.